Following are 19 T cell receptor beta chains from one sample sequenced in a study of cytomegalovirus exposure and HLA in healthy donors. Clones were sequenced by immunoSEQ multiplex PCR, and TCRdb holds only the in-frame ones, with some missing. The top ten clones hold over 3% of a sample with 65,000 to 90,000 clones, about 95% of them seen once. The sample was PBMCs. These receptors originate from a man between 18 and 29 years old in good health and CMV-seronegative.

This chain connects TRBV6-5 to TRBJ1-3; weak D call: TRBD1 (5 bases). V lost 5 bases to trimming and J lost 0 bases, with 11 bases between them. Germline CDR1 and CDR2: MNHEY and SVGAGI. There are 15 residues in the CDR3. CDR3 in DNA: TGTGCCAGCAGTCCCCGACAGAGCTCTGGAAACACCATATATTTT. This gives the protein CASSPRQSSGNTIYF.

This sequence joins TRBV13 and TRBJ2-7, with 10 positions matching TRBD2. Per germline, CDR1 PRHDT and CDR2 FYEKMQ (reference sequence). The CDR3 contains 15 residues. The trim removed 0 bases at V and 4 bases at J, leaving 3 bases unmatched. Here the CDR3 DNA reads TGTGCCAGCAGCTTAGGGCTAGCGGGGGTTTACGAGCAGTACTTC. Translation: CASSLGLAGVYEQYF.

The genes are TRBV10-3 and TRBJ1-5; 9 nucleotides match TRBD1. This CDR3 spans 15 amino acids. The germline CDR1 and CDR2 sequences are ENHRY and SYGVKD. V trimming: 3 bases; J trimming: 3 bases; junction bases outside the gene matches: 3. The CDR3 nucleotides read TGTGCCATCAGTGAAGGACAGGGGTCCAATCAGCCCCAGCATTTT. This gives the protein CAISEGQGSNQPQHF.

A single count supports this clone. The CDR3 DNA reads TGTGCCAGCAGCCTTGCCGCGTACAATGAGCAGTTCTTC. This codes for CASSLAAYNEQFF. V gene TRBV7-9 combines with J gene TRBJ2-1; no clear D gene. V was clipped by 5 bases and J by 4 bases, with 9 bases between them. The CDR3 has 13 residues. Germline loops: CDR1 SEHNR, CDR2 FQNEAQ (reference sequence).

V is TRBV28 and J is TRBJ2-7; the D gene is possibly TRBD1 (5 bases). This CDR3 contains 14 residues. V lost 5 bases and J 2 bases, leaving 13 bases between the germline ends. Germline CDR1 MDHEN, CDR2 SYDVKM. The CDR3 sequence is CASSLRTLPYEQYF. The DNA of the CDR3 is TGTGCCAGCAGTCTACGGACACTTCCCTACGAGCAGTACTTC.

The genes are TRBV28 and TRBJ2-3; 12 bases line up with TRBD2. This CDR3 has 15 residues. Germline-derived CDR1 and CDR2 are MDHEN and SYDVKM. Germline trimming cut 2 bases from V and 4 bases from J; bases unmatched to any gene: 1. CDR3 bases: TGTGCCAGCAGTTTACTAGCGGGGGGGGCAGATACGCAGTATTTT. Translating gives CASSLLAGGADTQYF. The whole variable domain, remainder taken from reference TRBV28 and TRBJ2-3, is DVKVTQSSRYLVKRTGEKVFLECVQDMDHENMFWYRQDPGLGLRLIYFSYDVKMKEKGDIPEGYSVSREKKERFSLILESASTNQTSMYLCASSLLAGGADTQYFGPGTRLTVL.

This clone was seen only once. The gene calls are TRBV27 and TRBJ1-6, with D possibly TRBD1 on 5 matching bases. This CDR3 has 16 amino acids. From germline, CDR1 is MNHEY and CDR2 SMNVEV (reference sequence). The V end lost 2 bases, the J end lost 10 bases, and 18 bases lay between the germline ends. CDR3 region: CASSLSVGRVKSPLHF. As DNA, the CDR3 is TGTGCCAGCAGTTTAAGCGTCGGCAGGGTAAAATCACCCCTCCACTTT.

V gene TRBV6-5 combines with J gene TRBJ1-3; D is possibly TRBD1 (5 bases). The V gene lost 4 bases and the J gene lost 0 bases, with 10 bases spanning the gap. This CDR3 is built from 15 residues. Germline CDR1 and CDR2: MNHEY and SVGAGI. For the CDR3, the DNA is TGTGCCAGCAGTTTTGACAGTGTCTCTGGAAACACCATATATTTT. Its translation is CASSFDSVSGNTIYF.

The chain combines TRBV9 with TRBJ2-7; the match to TRBD1 covers 9 bases. This CDR3 region has 16 residues. Unmatched junction bases numbered 9, after V lost 0 bases and J lost 5 bases. Germline values: CDR1 SGDLS, CDR2 YYNGEE. CDR3 protein: CASSVGPGDREHEQYF. As DNA, the CDR3 is TGTGCCAGCAGCGTAGGGCCCGGGGACAGGGAGCACGAGCAGTACTTC.

The chain employs TRBV7-2 and TRBJ2-2; 8 bases match TRBD2. The germline gives CDR1 SGHTA, CDR2 FQGNSA. V was clipped by 10 bases and J by 2 bases; unmatched bases: 9. The CDR3 spans 15 residues. CDR3 residues: CANNPGGANTGELFF. CDR3 nucleotide sequence: TGTGCCAATAACCCGGGGGGGGCCAACACCGGGGAGCTGTTTTTT.

J is TRBJ1-2 and V is TRBV6-1; the match to TRBD1 covers 11 bases. Per the germline V gene, CDR1 is MNHNS and CDR2 is SASEGT. The CDR3 runs 15 residues. The J segment lost 8 bases and the V segment lost 2 bases, leaving 7 bases of the junction unmatched. CDR3 protein: CASSELGQGVEGYTF. The CDR3 region has the DNA TGTGCCAGCAGTGAATTGGGACAGGGGGTTGAGGGCTACACCTTC.

V is TRBV10-3 and J is TRBJ2-2; 10 nucleotides match TRBD1. J gave up 6 bases and V 8 bases, and 6 bases lay outside the gene matches. The CDR3 extends over 14 amino acids. Germline V gene data show CDR1 as ENHRY and CDR2 as SYGVKD. The CDR3 loop reads CAISLGTGAGELFF. CDR3 bases: TGTGCCATCTCACTGGGGACAGGGGCCGGGGAGCTGTTTTTT.

The J gene is TRBJ1-5, the V gene TRBV15, with D perhaps TRBD1 (6 bases). V gave up 1 base and J gave up 4 bases, with 17 bases separating them. The CDR3 is 17 residues long. CDR1 is LNHNV, CDR2 YYDKDF, per germline (reference sequence). In DNA form, the CDR3 reads TGTGCCACCAGCAGAGTCGGGGGGCAGGCGGAAAATCAGCCCCAGCATTTT. Translation gives CATSRVGGQAENQPQHF.

The rearrangement links TRBV2 to TRBJ2-3; 7 positions match TRBD2. With V trimmed by 3 bases and J by 5 bases, 5 bases remained unmatched. This CDR3 spans 14 amino acids. CDR1 is SNHLY and CDR2 is FYNNEI in the germline V gene. The DNA of the CDR3 is TGTGCCAGCAGTGAGTCGACGGGAGGAGATACGCAGTATTTT. Protein sequence: CASSESTGGDTQYF.

This clone occurred once. This chain joins TRBV27 and TRBJ2-1; 7 bases match TRBD2. The CDR3 is 14 amino acids. V was pared by 5 bases and J by 6 bases, with 7 bases of the junction left unmatched. Germline loops: CDR1 MNHEY, CDR2 SMNVEV (reference sequence). The CDR3 bases are TGTGCCAGCAGTCCCGGACTAGTCCCCAATGAGCAGTTCTTC. It codes for CASSPGLVPNEQFF.

The V gene is TRBV6-1, the J gene TRBJ1-1; D is uncertain. The CDR3 is made up of 13 amino acids. In germline, CDR1 is MNHNS, CDR2 SASEGT. Trimming stripped 4 bases from V and 3 bases from J, with 9 bases between. CDR3 in amino acids: CASSVPGYTEAFF. As DNA, the CDR3 is TGTGCCAGCAGTGTACCCGGGTACACTGAAGCTTTCTTT.

The genes are TRBV7-2 and TRBJ1-1; 7 bases match TRBD1. V shed 4 bases and J 5 bases; nucleotides not matched to a gene: 10. Per the germline V gene, CDR1 is SGHTA and CDR2 is FQGNSA. There are 15 residues in the CDR3. The CDR3 here is CASSSRPGQFTEAFF. DNA for the CDR3: TGTGCCAGCAGCTCCCGTCCGGGACAGTTTACTGAAGCTTTCTTT.

This chain uses TRBV28 with TRBJ2-5; 11 bases match TRBD2. The CDR3 spans 16 residues. V shed 5 bases, J shed 5 bases, and the junction held 10 bases outside the gene matches. Germline CDR1 reads MDHEN; CDR2 reads SYDVKM. CDR3 DNA sequence: TGTGCCAGCAGTCCGCCAATAGCGGGGGGGCGGGAGACCCAGTACTTC. It specifies CASSPPIAGGRETQYF. Full variable domain (outside the CDR3, taken from reference TRBV28 and TRBJ2-5): DVKVTQSSRYLVKRTGEKVFLECVQDMDHENMFWYRQDPGLGLRLIYFSYDVKMKEKGDIPEGYSVSREKKERFSLILESASTNQTSMYLCASSPPIAGGRETQYFGPGTRLLVL.

This clone was picked up a small number of times. This chain joins TRBV14 and TRBJ2-1, with TRBD2 identical over 11 bases. Germline-derived CDR1 and CDR2 are SGHDN and FVKESK. Unmatched junction bases numbered 6, after V lost 5 bases and J lost 6 bases. There are 15 residues in the CDR3. In DNA, the CDR3 is TGTGCCAGCAGCGGGCCGGGACTAGCGGTCAATGAGCAGTTCTTC. It encodes CASSGPGLAVNEQFF. Full variable domain (missing parts from reference TRBV14 and TRBJ2-1): EAGVTQFPSHSVIEKGQTVTLRCDPISGHDNLYWYRRVMGKEIKFLLHFVKESKQDESGMPNNRFLAERTGGTYSTLKVQPAELEDSGVYFCASSGPGLAVNEQFFGPGTRLTVL.